One sample yielded the 22 T cell receptor beta chains listed below, sequenced in a study of blood T cell repertoires in COVID-19. Assay: immunoSEQ multiplex PCR; the TCRdb copy retains only in-frame clones and omits some. The repertoire has approximately 300,000 clones, around 88% of them found once; the top ten carry roughly 1.1%. Sequencing used peripheral blood. The origin of the receptors is a woman aged 45-59 years with acute or convalescent COVID-19.

The chain has TRBV19 and TRBJ1-5; no reliable D call. Germline V gives CDR1 LNHDA, CDR2 SQIVND (reference sequence). This CDR3 region has 14 residues. The V and J ends lost 10 bases and 3 bases respectively, with 16 bases between them. Here the CDR3 reads CATGFGSSNQPQHF. CDR3 nucleotide sequence: TGTGCCACCGGCTTCGGGAGTTCCAATCAGCCCCAGCATTTT.

The chain combines TRBV25-1 with TRBJ2-7, with 10 positions matching TRBD2. V shed 8 bases and J 2 bases; nucleotides not matched to a gene: 6. CDR3 size: 14 residues. Germline values: CDR1 MGHDK, CDR2 SYGVNS. In DNA form, the CDR3 reads TGTGCCAGCTCCCGGACTAGCGGAACCTACGAGCAGTACTTC. Its protein is CASSRTSGTYEQYF.

The V gene is TRBV7-8, the J gene TRBJ1-3, with D tentatively TRBD1 (6 bases). The V end lost 1 base, the J end lost 1 base, and 11 bases lay between the germline ends. This CDR3 is built from 16 residues. Germline CDR1 is SGHVS and CDR2 is FQNEAQ. The CDR3 loop reads CASSLGRGASGNTIYF. The CDR3, as DNA: TGTGCCAGCAGCTTAGGCCGGGGGGCGTCTGGAAACACCATATATTTT.

The rearrangement joins TRBV11-3 to TRBJ1-1; 8 nucleotides match TRBD1. There are 13 residues in the CDR3. The V segment lost 6 bases and the J segment 5 bases; nucleotides outside the gene matches: 5. CDR1 is SGHNT, CDR2 YENEEA, per germline. In DNA form, the CDR3 reads TGTGCCAGCAGTTCAGGGGGCAGGACTGAAGCTTTCTTT. Its protein product is CASSSGGRTEAFF.

The chain combines TRBV9 with TRBJ1-1; the D gene is possibly TRBD1 (5 bases). In germline, CDR1 is SGDLS, CDR2 YYNGEE. The V and J ends lost 0 bases and 3 bases respectively, with 15 bases between them. CDR3 length: 16 amino acids. The DNA of the CDR3 is TGTGCCAGCAGCGTAGGCCTCGGGGGAGGGTACACTGAAGCTTTCTTT. It codes for CASSVGLGGGYTEAFF.

The chain employs TRBV24-1 and TRBJ2-2, with 8 bases fitting TRBD2. The V and J ends lost 3 bases and 3 bases, in that order; junction bases with no gene match: 5. This CDR3 is 16 amino acids long. CDR1 is KGHDR and CDR2 is SFDVKD in the germline V gene. CDR3 residues: CATSDRGGLDTGELFF. The CDR3 nucleotides are TGTGCCACCAGTGATCGAGGGGGACTAGACACCGGGGAGCTGTTTTTT.

This clone appeared once. This chain joins TRBV20-1 and TRBJ1-2, with D hard to call. The V end was cut by 3 bases, the J end by 7 bases, with 15 bases between. Germline V gene data show CDR1 as DFQATT and CDR2 as SNEGSKA (reference sequence). The CDR3 extends over 13 amino acids. In DNA form, the CDR3 reads TGCAGTGCTAGTGGGCCGGCAGAGGGTGGCTACACCTTC. Translated: CSASGPAEGGYTF.

The CDR3 sequence: CASSLNGGNTEAFF. CDR3 bases: TGTGCCAGCAGCTTAAACGGAGGGAACACTGAAGCTTTCTTT. The chain employs TRBV7-3 and TRBJ1-1; D is uncertain. Germline CDR1 reads SGHTA; CDR2 reads FQGTGA. The CDR3 is made up of 14 amino acids. V was trimmed by 1 base and J by 1 base, leaving 7 bases between them.

V is TRBV7-3 and J is TRBJ1-1, with D tentatively TRBD1 (6 bases). V was trimmed by 8 bases and J by 4 bases, leaving 14 bases between them. The germline V gene encodes CDR1 SGHTA and CDR2 FQGTGA. The CDR3 contains 13 residues. The CDR3 nucleotides read TGTGCCAGCGGCAGGGGACCGGGCACTGAAGCTTTCTTT. Residues: CASGRGPGTEAFF. Full variable domain (missing parts from reference TRBV7-3 and TRBJ1-1): GAGVSQTPSNKVTEKGKYVELRCDPISGHTALYWYRQSLGQGPEFLIYFQGTGAADDSGLPNDRFFAVRPEGSVSTLKIQRTERGDSAVYLCASGRGPGTEAFFGQGTRLTVV.

The genes are TRBV27 and TRBJ2-7; maybe TRBD1 (5 bases). The V and J ends lost 3 bases and 3 bases respectively, with 12 bases between them. The germline CDR1 and CDR2 sequences are MNHEY and SMNVEV (reference sequence). The length of the CDR3 is 14 residues. CDR3 nucleotide sequence: TGTGCCAGCAGTTTTCGTCCAGGGATCTACGAGCAGTACTTC. Its translation: CASSFRPGIYEQYF.

The rearrangement joins TRBV30 to TRBJ1-1; D not resolved. V shed 3 bases and J shed 2 bases, with 13 bases lying between them. The CDR3 is 14 residues long. Germline CDR1 is GTSNPN and CDR2 is SVGIG (reference sequence). The CDR3 DNA reads as TGTGCCTGGAGGCCACCGGGTCTCAACACTGAAGCTTTCTTT. It yields the protein CAWRPPGLNTEAFF.

The gene calls are TRBV3-1 (or the pseudogene TRBV3-2) and TRBJ2-2, with D possibly matching TRBD2 (5 bases). Per the germline V gene, CDR1 is LGHDT and CDR2 is YNNKEL (reference sequence). The V gene lost 1 base and the J gene lost 6 bases, with 9 bases spanning the gap. CDR3 length equals 14 residues. The CDR3 region has the DNA TGTGCCAGCAGCCAAGGAGGGTTAGCCGGGGAGCTGTTTTTT. Residues: CASSQGGLAGELFF.

The V gene is TRBV19, the J gene TRBJ2-1; perhaps TRBD1 as D (5 bases). Looked up from germline, CDR1 is LNHDA and CDR2 is SQIVND (reference sequence). The CDR3 consists of 14 residues. Deletions cut 7 bases from V and 4 bases from J, with 14 bases between. The CDR3 loop is CASTLGASYNEQFF. CDR3 nucleotides: TGTGCCAGTACCCTAGGGGCGAGTTACAATGAGCAGTTCTTC.

The CDR3 region is CASSSEYEQFF. In nucleotides, the CDR3 is TGCGCCAGCAGCTCTGAGTATGAGCAGTTCTTC. The gene calls are TRBV5-1 and TRBJ2-1; no reliable D call. V was pared by 3 bases and J by 8 bases, with 6 bases between. The CDR3 is 11 residues long. Germline V lookup: CDR1 SGHRS, CDR2 YFSETQ.

The V gene is TRBV6-5, the J gene TRBJ1-1; D unclear. With 2 bases removed from V and 1 base from J, the gap between germline ends came to 8 bases. The CDR3 loop spans 14 amino acids. Germline CDR1 reads MNHEY; CDR2 reads SVGAGI. The CDR3 loop is CASSYRGRNTEAFF. CDR3 coding DNA: TGTGCCAGCAGTTACCGAGGCAGGAACACTGAAGCTTTCTTT.

The chain recombines TRBV9 with TRBJ2-7; D remains unclear. Germline values: CDR1 SGDLS, CDR2 YYNGEE. The CDR3 totals 14 residues. V lost 0 bases and J lost 1, with 8 bases in between. For the CDR3, the DNA is TGTGCCAGCAGCGTAGGAGACATATCCTACGAGCAGTACTTC. It codes for CASSVGDISYEQYF.

Points on this clone: The same CDR3 can be traced to other DNA sequences in this sample. The chain links TRBV19 to TRBJ1-5, with 8 bases matching TRBD1. CDR3 size: 15 residues. V lost 6 bases and J lost 4; bases outside the gene matches: 8. Per the germline V gene, CDR1 is LNHDA and CDR2 is SQIVND (reference sequence). CDR3 protein: CASSPGTGGNQPQHF. The CDR3 nucleotides are TGTGCCAGTAGCCCCGGGACAGGCGGGAATCAGCCCCAGCATTTT.

This chain joins TRBV2 and TRBJ1-2; TRBD1 might be the D (6 bases). Trimming shortened V by 5 bases and J by 5 bases, and 12 bases separated the two germline ends. CDR1 SNHLY and CDR2 FYNNEI come from the germline V gene. The CDR3 has 13 residues. The CDR3 coding sequence is TGTGCCAGCAGTAAGGGGGTCACGTATGGCTACACCTTC. This sequence encodes CASSKGVTYGYTF.

The chain has TRBV2 and TRBJ2-2; 8 bases map to TRBD1. This CDR3 comprises 15 residues. Germline CDR1 reads SNHLY; CDR2 reads FYNNEI. V shed 3 bases, J shed 5 bases, and the junction held 5 bases outside the gene matches. CDR3 sequence (DNA): TGTGCCAGCAGTGACCAGGGGGCAGATACCGGGGAGCTGTTTTTT. Amino acids: CASSDQGADTGELFF.

This sequence joins TRBV2 and TRBJ1-5; TRBD1 might be the D (6 bases). The germline V gene has CDR1 SNHLY and CDR2 FYNNEI. Trimming took 6 bases from V and 4 from J, leaving 13 bases between them. The length of the CDR3 is 14 residues. The CDR3, as DNA: TGTGCCAGCAGGGGACAAGGATATAATCAGCCCCAGCATTTT. It codes for CASRGQGYNQPQHF.

V usage is TRBV19 and J usage is TRBJ1-1; 8 bases match TRBD1. The CDR3 runs 15 residues. Germline V CDR1 and CDR2: LNHDA, SQIVND (reference sequence). V was pared by 6 bases and J by 1 base, with 7 bases of the junction left unmatched. The CDR3 DNA reads as TGTGCCAGTAGCTATGGCGACAGGGGGAACACTGAAGCTTTCTTT. Amino acids: CASSYGDRGNTEAFF.

The V gene is TRBV29-1, the J gene TRBJ2-3, with 10 bases matching TRBD1. CDR3 length: 16 amino acids. In germline, CDR1 is SQVTM, CDR2 ANQGSEA. Germline trimming cut 3 bases from V and 4 bases from J; bases unmatched to any gene: 10. CDR3: CSVEAQGQGKADTQYF. The CDR3 region has the DNA TGCAGCGTTGAGGCCCAGGGACAGGGGAAAGCAGATACGCAGTATTTT.